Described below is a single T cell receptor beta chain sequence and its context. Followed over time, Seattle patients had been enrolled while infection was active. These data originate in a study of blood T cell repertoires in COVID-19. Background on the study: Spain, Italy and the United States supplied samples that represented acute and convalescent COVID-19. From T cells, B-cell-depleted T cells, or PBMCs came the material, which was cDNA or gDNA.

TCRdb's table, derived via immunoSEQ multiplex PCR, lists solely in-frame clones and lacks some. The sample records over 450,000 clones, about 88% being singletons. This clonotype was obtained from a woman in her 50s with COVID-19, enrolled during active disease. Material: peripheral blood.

CDR3 amino acids: CAWGTAFENTIYF. The CDR3 nucleotides are TGTGCCTGGGGGACAGCCTTTGAAAACACCATATATTTT. This chain links TRBV30 with TRBJ1-3, with TRBD1 matching 7 bases. In germline, CDR1 is GTSNPN, CDR2 SVGIG (reference sequence). The CDR3 spans 13 residues. V trimming: 5 bases; J trimming: 6 bases; junction bases outside the gene matches: 7.